These T cell receptor beta chains were read from a single sample in a study of somatic mutations in cytotoxic T cells in rheumatoid arthritis. Profiling relied on immunoSEQ multiplex PCR, and the TCRdb table lists in-frame clones only, not all of them. This sample has 15,000 to 20,000 clones; just under 85% occur once, and the top ten carry about 21%. The sequenced sample consisted of CD8+ T cells sorted from blood. The receptors derive from an adult with rheumatoid arthritis. Both conserved end residues are part of each CDR3. D genes are given only for firm matches. Only part of the rows carry a size: once, few, many, or a class if the clone is expanded.

CASSLASGILQETQYF TRBJ2-5 TRBD2 - TRBV28
CASSGSREGSPLHF TRBJ1-6 - - TRBV9
CASSTDRGRRGYTF TRBJ1-2 TRBD1 - TRBV5-1
CASSLALVGNTEAFF TRBJ1-1 - - TRBV7-9
CASSTTGETQYF TRBJ2-5 - - TRBV28
CASSGWSSGGETQYF TRBJ2-5 TRBD1 - TRBV5-1
CASSLAVGRNTEAFF TRBJ1-1 - - TRBV7-9
CASSRTEITSTDTQYF TRBJ2-3 - - TRBV27
CASSDGRVFDTEAFF TRBJ1-1 - - TRBV2
CASSPGPGGNEQFF TRBJ2-1 - - TRBV4-1
CASSKQGAGGYTF TRBJ1-2 TRBD1 - TRBV7-9
CASSLSGQALTYEQYF TRBJ2-7 TRBD1 - TRBV27
CASSLSGTGGRSSYNEQFF TRBJ2-1 TRBD1 - TRBV27
CASSKDERSSYNEQFF TRBJ2-1 - - TRBV21-1
CASSQDRNTDTQYF TRBJ2-3 - - TRBV4-1
CASPLRANNEQFF TRBJ2-1 - few TRBV5-5
CAPRTNQPQHF TRBJ1-5 - - TRBV21-1
CASSPLEYLGETQYF TRBJ2-5 - - TRBV5-5
CASSGVLYEQYF TRBJ2-7 - - TRBV7-9
CASSRRQELQETQYF TRBJ2-5 - - TRBV2
CASSLTSGGRTYEQYF TRBJ2-7 TRBD2 - TRBV27
CARSQIQGSSGNTIYF TRBJ1-3 - - TRBV5-3
CASSLALIGVGEQYF TRBJ2-7 - - TRBV7-6
CASSSVTSDNEKLFF TRBJ1-4 - - TRBV7-8
CASSLDSYNEQFF TRBJ2-1 - - TRBV5-6
CASSYFRNTGELFF TRBJ2-2 - - TRBV6-6
CASSQELVSKNYGYTF TRBJ1-2 - - TRBV4-1
CASSPLADYNEQFF TRBJ2-1 TRBD2 once TRBV6-1
CASSLAGVAPNEQFF TRBJ2-1 - once TRBV5-1
CASSQDWLGELFF TRBJ2-2 - - TRBV4-2
CASSGTLTGEAFF TRBJ1-1 - - TRBV6-5
CASSSHKRQVQETQYF TRBJ2-5 - - TRBV13
CASSFSNNEQFF TRBJ2-1 - - TRBV7-9
CASSGLEGPQSEQYF TRBJ2-7 - - TRBV6-1
CASSEPDSYNEQFF TRBJ2-1 - - TRBV10-1
CASRETSDPYNEQFF TRBJ2-1 TRBD2 - TRBV6-6
CASSETGELTDTQYF TRBJ2-3 - - TRBV25-1
CASSSGNTEAFF TRBJ1-1 - - TRBV2
CASRPEAGEQFF TRBJ2-1 - - TRBV7-6
CASSEGQGETF TRBJ1-4 TRBD1 few TRBV6-1
CASSLTGELFF TRBJ2-2 - few TRBV18
CASSQKSPDRGSYEQYF TRBJ2-7 TRBD1 - TRBV5-4
CAIRIGTSGIPPSYEQYF TRBJ2-7 TRBD2 - TRBV10-3
CAISETRDRGVGTEAFF TRBJ1-1 TRBD1 few TRBV10-3
CASRLRGGILYIQYF TRBJ2-4 TRBD2 - TRBV27
CASGLSRDSLNTEAFF TRBJ1-1 TRBD1 - TRBV12-5
CASSQQGNYGYTF TRBJ1-2 - - TRBV10-2
CASSLGDSGYGYTF TRBJ1-2 TRBD1 - TRBV5-1
CASSLDAGNYGYTF TRBJ1-2 - few TRBV11-2